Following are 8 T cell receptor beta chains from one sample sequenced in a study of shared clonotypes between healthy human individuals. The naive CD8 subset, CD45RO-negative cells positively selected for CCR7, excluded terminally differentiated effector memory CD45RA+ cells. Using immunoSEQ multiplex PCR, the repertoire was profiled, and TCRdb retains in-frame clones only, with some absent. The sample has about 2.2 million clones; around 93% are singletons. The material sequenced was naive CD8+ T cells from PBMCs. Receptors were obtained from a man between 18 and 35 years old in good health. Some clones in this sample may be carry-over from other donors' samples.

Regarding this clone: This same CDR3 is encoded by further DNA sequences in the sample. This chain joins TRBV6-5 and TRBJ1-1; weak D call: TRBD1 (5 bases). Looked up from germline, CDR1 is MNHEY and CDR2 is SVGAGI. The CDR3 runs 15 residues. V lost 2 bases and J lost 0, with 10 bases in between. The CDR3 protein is CASSYPGGLNTEAFF. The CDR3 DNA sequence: TGTGCCAGCAGTTACCCCGGGGGACTGAACACTGAAGCTTTCTTT.

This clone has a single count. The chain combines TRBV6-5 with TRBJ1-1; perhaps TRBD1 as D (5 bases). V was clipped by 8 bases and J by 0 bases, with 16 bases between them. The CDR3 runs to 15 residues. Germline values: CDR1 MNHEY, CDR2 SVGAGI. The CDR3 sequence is CASGELLGVNTEAFF. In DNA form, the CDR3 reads TGTGCCAGCGGGGAGCTTCTAGGGGTGAACACTGAAGCTTTCTTT.

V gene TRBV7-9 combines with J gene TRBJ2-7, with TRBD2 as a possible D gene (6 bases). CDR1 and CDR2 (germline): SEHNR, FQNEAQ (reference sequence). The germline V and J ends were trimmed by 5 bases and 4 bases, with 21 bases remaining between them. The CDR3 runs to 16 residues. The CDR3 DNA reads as TGTGCCAGCAGCCCCTCGCGAGGGAGCGGGTTTTACGAGCAGTACTTC. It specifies CASSPSRGSGFYEQYF.

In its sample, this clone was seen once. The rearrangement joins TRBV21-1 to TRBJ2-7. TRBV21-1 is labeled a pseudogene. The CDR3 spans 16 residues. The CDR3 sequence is CASSSRPGRITYEQYF. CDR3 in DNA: TGTGCCAGCAGCAGTCGGCCGGGACGGATAACCTACGAGCAGTACTTC.

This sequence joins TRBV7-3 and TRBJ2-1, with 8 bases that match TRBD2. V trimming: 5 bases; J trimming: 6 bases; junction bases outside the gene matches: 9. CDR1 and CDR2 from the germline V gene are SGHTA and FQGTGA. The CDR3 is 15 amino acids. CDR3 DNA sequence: TGTGCCAGCAGCCCAACAGCGGGAGTCTTCAATGAGCAGTTCTTC. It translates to CASSPTAGVFNEQFF.

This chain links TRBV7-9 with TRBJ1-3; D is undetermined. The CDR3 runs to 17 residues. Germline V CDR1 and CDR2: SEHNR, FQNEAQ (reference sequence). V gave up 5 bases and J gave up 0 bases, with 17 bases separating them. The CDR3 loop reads CASSHGRPSISGNTIYF. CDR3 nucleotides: TGTGCCAGCAGCCATGGGAGACCGTCGATCTCTGGAAACACCATATATTTT.

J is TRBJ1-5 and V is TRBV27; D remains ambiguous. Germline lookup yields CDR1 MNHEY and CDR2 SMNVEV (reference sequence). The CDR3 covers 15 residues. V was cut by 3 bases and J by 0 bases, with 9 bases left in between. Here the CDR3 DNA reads TGTGCCAGCAGTTTTGGTTTATTTAGCAATCAGCCCCAGCATTTT. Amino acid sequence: CASSFGLFSNQPQHF.

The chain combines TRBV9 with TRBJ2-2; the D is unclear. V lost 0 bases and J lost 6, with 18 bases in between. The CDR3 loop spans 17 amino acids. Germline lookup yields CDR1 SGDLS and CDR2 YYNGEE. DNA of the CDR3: TGTGCCAGCAGCGTAGGACGAGGAGTGCAGATCCCCGGGGAGCTGTTTTTT. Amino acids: CASSVGRGVQIPGELFF.